The clone carrying this T cell receptor beta chain was counted only a few times. Its antigen is not known. This specimen belongs to a study of T-cell memory formation after mild COVID-19. About the research overall: Among the donors, TCR clusters were largely specific to each donor. Study-wide findings and caveats: Some SARS-CoV-2-responding clones were already detected in memory before infection. Clones which contracted sat mainly in CM and EM if CD4+, and in EMRA if CD8+.

The V gene lost 4 bases and the J gene lost 3 bases, with 12 bases spanning the gap. The CDR3 is made up of 14 amino acids. The germline CDR1 and CDR2 sequences are MNHEY and SVGAGI. The TCR alpha and TCR beta cDNA libraries, bearing sample barcodes and UMIs, were generated by 5'RACE using constant-segment primers. TCRdb fed the 5' RACE reads into MiXCR, producing one record per CDR3 protein. Of about 560,000 distinct CDR3 sequences detected, roughly 18% appear once; the ten largest clones hold 12%. The chain links TRBV6-5 to TRBJ1-1, with D perhaps TRBD1 (5 bases). The source is an adult woman who had mild COVID-19 (a few samples of this study predate the infection). Cell type and time point are not known. The sequencing input was PBMCs or a T cell subset sorted from them (not recorded which). The CDR3 nucleotides are TGTGCCAGCAGTTTCCGACAGAGTTACACTGAAGCTTTCTTT. Amino acid sequence: CASSFRQSYTEAFF.